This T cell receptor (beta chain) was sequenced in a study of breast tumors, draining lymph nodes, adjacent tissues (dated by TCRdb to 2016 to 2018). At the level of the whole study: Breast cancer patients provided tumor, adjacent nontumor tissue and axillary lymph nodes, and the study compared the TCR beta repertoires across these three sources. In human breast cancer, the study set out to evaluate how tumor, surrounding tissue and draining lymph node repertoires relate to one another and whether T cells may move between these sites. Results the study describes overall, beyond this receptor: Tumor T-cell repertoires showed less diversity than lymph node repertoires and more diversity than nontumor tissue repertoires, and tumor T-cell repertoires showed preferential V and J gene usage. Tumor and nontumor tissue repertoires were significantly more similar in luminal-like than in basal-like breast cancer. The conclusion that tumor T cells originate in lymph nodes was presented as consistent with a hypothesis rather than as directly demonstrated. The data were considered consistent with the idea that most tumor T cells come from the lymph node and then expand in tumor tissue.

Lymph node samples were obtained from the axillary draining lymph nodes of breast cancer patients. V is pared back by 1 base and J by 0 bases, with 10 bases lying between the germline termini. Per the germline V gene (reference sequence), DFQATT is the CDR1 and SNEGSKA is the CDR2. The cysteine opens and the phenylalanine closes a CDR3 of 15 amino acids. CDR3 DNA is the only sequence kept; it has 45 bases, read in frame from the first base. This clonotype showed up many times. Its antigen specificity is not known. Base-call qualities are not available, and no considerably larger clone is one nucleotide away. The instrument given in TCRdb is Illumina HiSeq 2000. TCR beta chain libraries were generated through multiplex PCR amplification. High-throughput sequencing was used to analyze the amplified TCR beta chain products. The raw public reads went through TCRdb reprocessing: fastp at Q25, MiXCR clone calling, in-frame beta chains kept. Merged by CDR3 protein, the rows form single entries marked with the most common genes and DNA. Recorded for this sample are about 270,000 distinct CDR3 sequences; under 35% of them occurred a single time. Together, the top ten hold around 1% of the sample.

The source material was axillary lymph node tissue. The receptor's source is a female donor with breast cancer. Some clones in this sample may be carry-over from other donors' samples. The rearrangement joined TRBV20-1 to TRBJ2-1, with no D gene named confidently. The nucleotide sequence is TGCAGTGCTAGAGCGTGGCGGAGCTCCTACAATGAGCAGTTCTTC. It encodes CSARAWRSSYNEQFF.